This T cell receptor (beta chain) was sequenced for a study of a mutant IDH1 vaccine in newly diagnosed glioma. The CDR3 is made up of 14 amino acids. Between the trimmed V and J ends, which lost 2 bases and 0 bases, there was a span of 8 bases. Germline CDR1 and CDR2: KGHSH and LQKENI. Sequencing used immunoSEQ multiplex PCR; TCRdb keeps in-frame clones, though not all of them. The repertoire holds tens of thousands of clones, with roughly nine tenths as singletons. As to this clone: Its antigen is currently unknown.

The time point: week 47, end of study. A 20-mer mutant IDH1 peptide at 300 ug was injected subcutaneously with topical imiquimod. The material sequenced was PBMCs, taken from a glioma patient whose treatment included an IDH1 peptide vaccine. This rearrangement joins TRBV18 to TRBJ2-7; no firm D call. This TCR came from a woman in her 50s with glioma. The CDR3 spells CASSPAPVSYEQYF. The CDR3 nucleotides read TGTGCCAGCTCACCAGCCCCAGTCTCCTACGAGCAGTACTTC.